A selection of T cell receptor beta chains follows, all from one sample in a study of shared clonotypes between healthy human individuals. Here immunoSEQ multiplex PCR was the method, and the copy in TCRdb shows in-frame clones only, minus some. The sample yields about 2 million clones, approximately 95% seen once. Sequenced input: naive CD8+ T cells sorted from blood. These receptors all come from a man between 18 and 35 years old in good health. Each CDR3 is given with its conserved first and last residue. The D gene is left open where the match is weak. Clone size is shown for a subset of rows, as once, few, many or a class of expanded clone.

V gene,J gene,D gene,clone size,CDR3 DNA,CDR3 protein
TRBV7-9,TRBJ2-2,.,.,TGTGCCAGCAGCTTATACGGGAGTTCTCACACCGGGGAGCTGTTTTTT,CASSLYGSSHTGELFF
TRBV7-9,TRBJ2-7,TRBD2,.,TGTGCCAGCAGCACCGGGGGGGCCGTGCACGAGCAGTACTTC,CASSTGGAVHEQYF
TRBV6-5,TRBJ2-1,TRBD2,once,TGTGCCAGCAGTTTTACGGGAGGAGACTACAATGAGCAGTTCTTC,CASSFTGGDYNEQFF
TRBV6-5,TRBJ2-7,.,.,TGTGCCAGCAGTTACTCTTCAGATTACGAGCAGTACTTC,CASSYSSDYEQYF
TRBV6-1,TRBJ1-5,.,.,TGTGCCTGGGGGTTGGGTCAGCCCCAGCATTTT,CAWGLGQPQHF
TRBV4-2,TRBJ1-1,TRBD1,.,TGTGCCAGCAGCCAAGAGGAGGGGGCAGGCACTGAAGCTTTCTTT,CASSQEEGAGTEAFF
TRBV4-1,TRBJ1-1,.,.,TGCGCCAGCAGCCAAGATCCCCTGACAGTGAACACTGAAGCTTTCTTT,CASSQDPLTVNTEAFF
TRBV19,TRBJ1-1,.,.,TGTGCCAGTAGCCCCCGGGATGCCAACGCTGAAGCTTTCTTT,CASSPRDANAEAFF
TRBV13,TRBJ2-2,.,.,TGTGCCAGCAGCTTATTAGTCACCGGGGAGCTGTTTTTT,CASSLLVTGELFF
TRBV6-1,TRBJ1-1,.,.,TGTGCCAGCAGTGACGTTGGGGTGAACACTGAAGCTTTCTTT,CASSDVGVNTEAFF
TRBV6-1,TRBJ2-3,TRBD1,.,TGTGCCAGCAGTGCCGAACAGGGGACCGGCACAGATACGCAGTATTTT,CASSAEQGTGTDTQYF
TRBV5-1,TRBJ2-1,TRBD2,.,TGCGCCAGCAGCCTGGGACTAGCCAGCTACAATGAGCAGTTCTTC,CASSLGLASYNEQFF
TRBV14,TRBJ2-1,.,.,TGTGCCAGCAGCCCTAAGCTACTAGAGCGTGAGCAGTTCTTC,CASSPKLLEREQFF
TRBV5-4,TRBJ2-5,TRBD1,.,TGTGCCAGTTCCCGGGACAGGGAGCAAGAGACCCAGTACTTC,CASSRDREQETQYF
TRBV6-5,TRBJ1-2,.,.,TGTGCCACACTTATACAGGGAGGGGATAGGTATGGCTACACCTTC,CATLIQGGDRYGYTF
TRBV5-1,TRBJ2-7,.,.,TGCGCCAGCAGCTTGCGGGGTCCCGACGAGCAGTACTTC,CASSLRGPDEQYF
TRBV27,TRBJ1-6,.,.,TGTGCCAGCAGTTTCGTACAGGGTAACAGTAATTCACCCCTCCACTTT,CASSFVQGNSNSPLHF
TRBV29-1,TRBJ2-7,.,.,TGCAGCGTTGAACGTTGGCCTCTCCTTGTACACGAGCAGTACTTC,CSVERWPLLVHEQYF
TRBV13,TRBJ1-2,.,.,TGTGCCAGCAGCTTAGGGGGCGCGGATGGCTACACCTTC,CASSLGGADGYTF
TRBV10-3,TRBJ1-4,.,.,TGTGCCATCAGACCAGACAGTAATGAAAAACTGTTTTTT,CAIRPDSNEKLFF
TRBV13,TRBJ2-2,TRBD2,.,TGTGCCAGCACAAAGGGAGGGGATCCCGGGGAGCTGTTTTTT,CASTKGGDPGELFF
TRBV20-1,TRBJ1-2,.,.,TGCAGTGCGGACACGAACTATGGCTACACCTTC,CSADTNYGYTF
TRBV28,TRBJ2-7,.,.,TGTGCCAGCAGTTTCTACGCCGAGGGCGAGCAGTACTTC,CASSFYAEGEQYF
TRBV7-8,TRBJ1-1,.,.,TGTGCCAGCAGCTTTAGCTTGGGGGGAGGTAATTGGGACACTGAAGCTTTCTTT,CASSFSLGGGNWDTEAFF
TRBV4-1,TRBJ2-5,.,.,TGCGCCAGCAGCCAAACACTACAAGAGACCCAGTACTTC,CASSQTLQETQYF
TRBV28,TRBJ2-5,.,.,TGTGCCAGCATGCCAGCAGTTCAAGAGACCCAGTACTTC,CASMPAVQETQYF
TRBV4-1,TRBJ2-6,.,.,TGCGCCAGCAGCCCCTTAGCCCTTAGCTCTGGGGCCAACGTCCTGACTTTC,CASSPLALSSGANVLTF
TRBV5-1,TRBJ2-7,TRBD2,.,TGCGCCAGCAGCTTGGGGGGACTAGCGGGAGGAAGCTCCTACGAGCAGTACTTC,CASSLGGLAGGSSYEQYF
TRBV6-5,TRBJ1-5,.,once,TGTGCCAGCAGCACTGGGGTGGGACTCAATCAGCCCCAGCATTTT,CASSTGVGLNQPQHF
TRBV19,TRBJ2-1,TRBD2,.,TGTGCCAGTAGTATACTAGCGGGGGACCCGGGTGAGCAGTTCTTC,CASSILAGDPGEQFF
TRBV6-1,TRBJ2-4,.,.,TGTGCCAGCAGTGAAACGAGGCAGTATCCCATTCAGTACTTC,CASSETRQYPIQYF
TRBV9,TRBJ2-7,.,.,TGTGCCAGCAGCGTAGCTGCGGCTAGCCTACACGAGCAGTACTTC,CASSVAAASLHEQYF
TRBV30,TRBJ2-5,TRBD2,.,TGTGCCTGGAGCACGGTGGGGGGGCAAGAGACCCAGTACTTC,CAWSTVGGQETQYF
TRBV5-4,TRBJ1-1,.,.,TGTGCCAGCAGTGACTCAATTTACACAGGGAGCGCTGAAGCTTTCTTT,CASSDSIYTGSAEAFF